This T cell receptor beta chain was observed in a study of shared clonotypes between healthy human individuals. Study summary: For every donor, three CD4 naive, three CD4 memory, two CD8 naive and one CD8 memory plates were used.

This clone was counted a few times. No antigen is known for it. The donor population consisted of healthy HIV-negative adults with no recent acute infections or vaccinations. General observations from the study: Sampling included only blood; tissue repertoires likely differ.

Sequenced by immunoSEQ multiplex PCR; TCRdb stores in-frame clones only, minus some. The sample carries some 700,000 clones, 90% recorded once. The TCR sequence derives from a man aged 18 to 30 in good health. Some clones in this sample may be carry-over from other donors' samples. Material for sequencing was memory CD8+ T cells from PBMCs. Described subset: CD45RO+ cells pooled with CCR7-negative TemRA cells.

CDR3 nucleotide sequence: TGTGCCAGCAGCCAAGATTTGGGACAGGCCCCTGGAAACACCATATATTTT. This codes for CASSQDLGQAPGNTIYF. The chain has TRBV14 and TRBJ1-3, with 8 bases that match TRBD1. The V and J ends lost 0 bases and 2 bases, in that order; junction bases with no gene match: 6. CDR3 length: 17 amino acids. Germline V gene sequence: CDR1 SGHDN, CDR2 FVKESK. Filled out from reference TRBV14 and TRBJ1-3, the complete variable domain reads EAGVTQFPSHSVIEKGQTVTLRCDPISGHDNLYWYRRVMGKEIKFLLHFVKESKQDESGMPNNRFLAERTGGTYSTLKVQPAELEDSGVYFCASSQDLGQAPGNTIYFGEGSWLTVV.